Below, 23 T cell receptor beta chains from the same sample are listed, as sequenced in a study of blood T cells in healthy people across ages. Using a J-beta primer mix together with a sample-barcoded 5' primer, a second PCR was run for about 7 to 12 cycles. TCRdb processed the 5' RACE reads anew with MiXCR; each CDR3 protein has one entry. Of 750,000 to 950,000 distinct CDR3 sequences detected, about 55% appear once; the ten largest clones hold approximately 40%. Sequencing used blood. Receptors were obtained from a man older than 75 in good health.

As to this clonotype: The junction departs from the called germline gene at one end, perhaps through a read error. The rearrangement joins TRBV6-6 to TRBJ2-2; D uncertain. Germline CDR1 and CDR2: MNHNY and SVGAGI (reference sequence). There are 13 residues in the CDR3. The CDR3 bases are TGTGCCGGCAGTCAAGGCCCCCCTGGGGAGCTGTTTTTT. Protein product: CAGSQGPPGELFF.

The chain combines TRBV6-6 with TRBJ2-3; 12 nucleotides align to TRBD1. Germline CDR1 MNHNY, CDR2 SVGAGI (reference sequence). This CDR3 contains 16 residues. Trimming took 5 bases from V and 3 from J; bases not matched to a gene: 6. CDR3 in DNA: TGTGCCAGCAGTCCCCCGGGACAGGGGGCAACAGATACGCAGTATTTT. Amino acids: CASSPPGQGATDTQYF.

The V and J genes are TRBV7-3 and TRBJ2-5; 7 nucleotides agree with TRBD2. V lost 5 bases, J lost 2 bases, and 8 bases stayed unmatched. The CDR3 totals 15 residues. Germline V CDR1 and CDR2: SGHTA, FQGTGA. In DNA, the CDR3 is TGTGCCAGCAGCGCCGCTCCTAGCGGACAAGAGACCCAGTACTTC. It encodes CASSAAPSGQETQYF. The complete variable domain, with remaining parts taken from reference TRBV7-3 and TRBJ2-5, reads GAGVSQTPSNKVTEKGKYVELRCDPISGHTALYWYRQSLGQGPEFLIYFQGTGAADDSGLPNDRFFAVRPEGSVSTLKIQRTERGDSAVYLCASSAAPSGQETQYFGPGTRLLVL.

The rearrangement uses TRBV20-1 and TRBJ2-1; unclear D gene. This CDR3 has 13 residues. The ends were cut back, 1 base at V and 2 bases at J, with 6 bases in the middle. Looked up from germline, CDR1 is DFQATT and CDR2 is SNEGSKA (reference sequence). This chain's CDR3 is CSARGEAYNEQFF. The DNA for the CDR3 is TGCAGTGCTAGAGGAGAGGCCTACAATGAGCAGTTCTTC.

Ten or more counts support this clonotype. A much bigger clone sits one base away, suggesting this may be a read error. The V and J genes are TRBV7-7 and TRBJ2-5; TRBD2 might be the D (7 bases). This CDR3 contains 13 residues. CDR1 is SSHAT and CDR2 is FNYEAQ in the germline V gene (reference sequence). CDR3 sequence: CASSRTAGNEQYF. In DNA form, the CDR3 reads TGTGCTAGCAGTAGGACAGCGGGGAATGAGCAGTACTTC.

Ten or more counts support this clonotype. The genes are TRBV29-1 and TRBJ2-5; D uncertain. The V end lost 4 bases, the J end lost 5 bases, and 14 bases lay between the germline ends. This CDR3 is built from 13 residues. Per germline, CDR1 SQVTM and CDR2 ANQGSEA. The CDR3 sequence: CSVGAVLSETQYF. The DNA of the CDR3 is TGCAGCGTTGGGGCCGTTCTGTCGGAGACCCAGTACTTC.

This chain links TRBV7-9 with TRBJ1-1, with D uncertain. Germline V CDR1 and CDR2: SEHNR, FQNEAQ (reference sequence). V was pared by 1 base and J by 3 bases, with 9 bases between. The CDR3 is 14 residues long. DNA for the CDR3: TGTGCCAGCAGCTTAGTAGGCCAGCACACTGAAGCTTTCTTT. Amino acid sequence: CASSLVGQHTEAFF.

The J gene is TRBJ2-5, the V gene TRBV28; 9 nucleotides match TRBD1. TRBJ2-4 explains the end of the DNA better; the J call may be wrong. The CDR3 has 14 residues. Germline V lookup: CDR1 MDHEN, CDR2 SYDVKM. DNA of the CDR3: TGTGCCAGCAGTCTGGGACAGGGTTTGAACATTCAGTACTTC. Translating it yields CASSLGQGLNIQYF.

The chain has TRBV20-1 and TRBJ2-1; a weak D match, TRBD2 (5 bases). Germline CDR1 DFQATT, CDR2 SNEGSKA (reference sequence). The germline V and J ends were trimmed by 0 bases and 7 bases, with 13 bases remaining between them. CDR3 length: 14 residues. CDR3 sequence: CSARDLTSRNEQFF. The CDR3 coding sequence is TGCAGTGCTAGAGATTTAACTAGTAGGAATGAGCAGTTCTTC.

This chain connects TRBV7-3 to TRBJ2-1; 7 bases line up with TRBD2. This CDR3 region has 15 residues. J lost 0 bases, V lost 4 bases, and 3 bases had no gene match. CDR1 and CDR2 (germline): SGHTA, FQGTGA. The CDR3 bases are TGTGCCAGCAGCTCGGTAGCGGGCTCCTACAATGAGCAGTTCTTC. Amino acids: CASSSVAGSYNEQFF.

CDR3 in amino acids: CATSRTGTLKDGYTF. The DNA for the CDR3 is TGTGCCACCAGTAGGACAGGAACCCTCAAAGATGGCTACACCTTC. This sequence joins TRBV24-1 and TRBJ1-2; 7 bases fit TRBD1. The CDR3 loop spans 15 amino acids. The junction had 12 bases not matched to a gene; V was cut back by 6 bases and J by 6 bases. Germline CDR1 is KGHDR and CDR2 is SFDVKD.

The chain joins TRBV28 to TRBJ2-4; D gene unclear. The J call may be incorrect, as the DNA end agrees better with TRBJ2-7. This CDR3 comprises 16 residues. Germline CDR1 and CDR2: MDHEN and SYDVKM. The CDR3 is CASTTSSEFWTYEQYF. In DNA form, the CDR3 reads TGTGCCAGCACAACCTCAAGCGAGTTCTGGACCTACGAGCAGTACTTC.

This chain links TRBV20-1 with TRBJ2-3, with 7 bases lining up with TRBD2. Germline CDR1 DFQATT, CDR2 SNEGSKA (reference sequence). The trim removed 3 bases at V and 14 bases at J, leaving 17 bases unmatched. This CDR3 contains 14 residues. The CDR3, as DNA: TGCAGTGCTAGGGCCCCTAGCGGAGCAGGCGACGCGTATTTT. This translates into CSARAPSGAGDAYF.

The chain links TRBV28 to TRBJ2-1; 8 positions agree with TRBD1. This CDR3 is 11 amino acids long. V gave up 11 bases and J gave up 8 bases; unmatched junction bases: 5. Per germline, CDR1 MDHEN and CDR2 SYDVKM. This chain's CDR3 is CASYRGYEQFF. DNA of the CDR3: TGTGCCTCATACAGGGGGTATGAGCAGTTCTTC.

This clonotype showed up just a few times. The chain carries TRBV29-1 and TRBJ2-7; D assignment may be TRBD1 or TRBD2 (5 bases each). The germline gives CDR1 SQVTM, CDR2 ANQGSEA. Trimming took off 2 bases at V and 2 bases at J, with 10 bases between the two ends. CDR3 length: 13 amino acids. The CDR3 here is CSVEMGTPYEQYF. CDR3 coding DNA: TGCAGCGTTGAAATGGGGACCCCCTACGAGCAGTACTTC.

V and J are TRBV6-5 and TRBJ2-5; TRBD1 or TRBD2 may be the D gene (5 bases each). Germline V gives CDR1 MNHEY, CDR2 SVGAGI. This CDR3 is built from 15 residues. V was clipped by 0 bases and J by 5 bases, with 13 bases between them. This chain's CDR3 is CASSYSEGRLETQYF. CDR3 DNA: TGTGCCAGCAGTTACTCAGAGGGGCGCCTGGAGACCCAGTACTTC.

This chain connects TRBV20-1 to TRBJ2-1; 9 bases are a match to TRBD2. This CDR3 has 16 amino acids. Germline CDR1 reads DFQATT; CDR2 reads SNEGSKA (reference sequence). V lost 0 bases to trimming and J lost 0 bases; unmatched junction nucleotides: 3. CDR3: CSAREAGGNSYNEQFF. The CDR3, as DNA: TGCAGTGCTAGAGAAGCGGGAGGTAACTCCTACAATGAGCAGTTCTTC.

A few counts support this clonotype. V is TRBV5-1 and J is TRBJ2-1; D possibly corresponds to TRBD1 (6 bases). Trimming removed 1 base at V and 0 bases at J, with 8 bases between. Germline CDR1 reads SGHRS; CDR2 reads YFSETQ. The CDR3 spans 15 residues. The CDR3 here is CASSLRDISYNEQFF. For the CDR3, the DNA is TGCGCCAGCAGCTTGCGGGACATCTCCTACAATGAGCAGTTCTTC.

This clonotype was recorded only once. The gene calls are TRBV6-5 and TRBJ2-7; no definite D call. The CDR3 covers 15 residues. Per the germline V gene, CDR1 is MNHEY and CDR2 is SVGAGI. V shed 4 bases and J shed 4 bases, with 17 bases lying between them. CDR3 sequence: CASSSQTAGKYEQYF. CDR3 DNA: TGTGCCAGCAGTTCCCAAACCGCCGGAAAGTACGAGCAGTACTTC.

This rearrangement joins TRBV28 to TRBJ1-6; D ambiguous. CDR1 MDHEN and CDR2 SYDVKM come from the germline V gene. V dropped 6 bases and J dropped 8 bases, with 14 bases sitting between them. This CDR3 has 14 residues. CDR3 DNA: TGTGCCAGCAGGGTTCTAGCTAGCTATTCACCCCTCCACTTT. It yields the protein CASRVLASYSPLHF.

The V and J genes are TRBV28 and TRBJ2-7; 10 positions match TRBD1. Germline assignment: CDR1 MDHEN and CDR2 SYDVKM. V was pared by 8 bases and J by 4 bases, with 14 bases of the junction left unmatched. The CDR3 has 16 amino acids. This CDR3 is CASYAPGQGVIYEQYF. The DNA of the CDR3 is TGTGCCAGCTACGCACCTGGACAGGGGGTAATTTACGAGCAGTACTTC.

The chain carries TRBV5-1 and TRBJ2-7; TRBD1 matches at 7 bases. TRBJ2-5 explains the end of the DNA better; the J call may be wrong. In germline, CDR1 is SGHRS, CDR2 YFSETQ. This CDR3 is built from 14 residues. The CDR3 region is CASSDPGTAETQYF. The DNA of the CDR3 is TGCGCCAGCAGTGATCCCGGGACAGCAGAGACCCAGTACTTC.

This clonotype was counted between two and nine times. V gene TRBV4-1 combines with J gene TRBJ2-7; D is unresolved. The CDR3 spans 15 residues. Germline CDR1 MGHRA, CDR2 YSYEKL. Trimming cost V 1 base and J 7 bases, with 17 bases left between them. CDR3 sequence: CASSQVRSSGREQYF. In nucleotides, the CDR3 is TGCGCCAGCAGCCAAGTTCGAAGTTCGGGTAGGGAGCAGTACTTC.